The sequence of this TCR beta chain was determined in a study of cytomegalovirus exposure and HLA in healthy donors. The PCR contained 60 Vbeta and 13 Jbeta primers. Sequencing used immunoSEQ multiplex PCR; TCRdb keeps in-frame clones, though not all of them. This repertoire shows about 130,000 clones, around 80% found once; its top ten account for 6.5%. Germline CDR1 is SNHLY and CDR2 is FYNNEI. V shed 6 bases, J shed 5 bases, and the junction held 8 bases outside the gene matches. The CDR3 spans 15 residues. Sequencing was performed on PBMCs. The chain has TRBV2 and TRBJ2-5, with 11 bases lining up with TRBD1. This TCR was sampled from a middle-aged man in good health and CMV-seropositive. CDR3: CASSPGQGAGETQYF. In DNA, the CDR3 is TGTGCCAGCAGCCCAGGACAGGGGGCCGGGGAGACCCAGTACTTC.